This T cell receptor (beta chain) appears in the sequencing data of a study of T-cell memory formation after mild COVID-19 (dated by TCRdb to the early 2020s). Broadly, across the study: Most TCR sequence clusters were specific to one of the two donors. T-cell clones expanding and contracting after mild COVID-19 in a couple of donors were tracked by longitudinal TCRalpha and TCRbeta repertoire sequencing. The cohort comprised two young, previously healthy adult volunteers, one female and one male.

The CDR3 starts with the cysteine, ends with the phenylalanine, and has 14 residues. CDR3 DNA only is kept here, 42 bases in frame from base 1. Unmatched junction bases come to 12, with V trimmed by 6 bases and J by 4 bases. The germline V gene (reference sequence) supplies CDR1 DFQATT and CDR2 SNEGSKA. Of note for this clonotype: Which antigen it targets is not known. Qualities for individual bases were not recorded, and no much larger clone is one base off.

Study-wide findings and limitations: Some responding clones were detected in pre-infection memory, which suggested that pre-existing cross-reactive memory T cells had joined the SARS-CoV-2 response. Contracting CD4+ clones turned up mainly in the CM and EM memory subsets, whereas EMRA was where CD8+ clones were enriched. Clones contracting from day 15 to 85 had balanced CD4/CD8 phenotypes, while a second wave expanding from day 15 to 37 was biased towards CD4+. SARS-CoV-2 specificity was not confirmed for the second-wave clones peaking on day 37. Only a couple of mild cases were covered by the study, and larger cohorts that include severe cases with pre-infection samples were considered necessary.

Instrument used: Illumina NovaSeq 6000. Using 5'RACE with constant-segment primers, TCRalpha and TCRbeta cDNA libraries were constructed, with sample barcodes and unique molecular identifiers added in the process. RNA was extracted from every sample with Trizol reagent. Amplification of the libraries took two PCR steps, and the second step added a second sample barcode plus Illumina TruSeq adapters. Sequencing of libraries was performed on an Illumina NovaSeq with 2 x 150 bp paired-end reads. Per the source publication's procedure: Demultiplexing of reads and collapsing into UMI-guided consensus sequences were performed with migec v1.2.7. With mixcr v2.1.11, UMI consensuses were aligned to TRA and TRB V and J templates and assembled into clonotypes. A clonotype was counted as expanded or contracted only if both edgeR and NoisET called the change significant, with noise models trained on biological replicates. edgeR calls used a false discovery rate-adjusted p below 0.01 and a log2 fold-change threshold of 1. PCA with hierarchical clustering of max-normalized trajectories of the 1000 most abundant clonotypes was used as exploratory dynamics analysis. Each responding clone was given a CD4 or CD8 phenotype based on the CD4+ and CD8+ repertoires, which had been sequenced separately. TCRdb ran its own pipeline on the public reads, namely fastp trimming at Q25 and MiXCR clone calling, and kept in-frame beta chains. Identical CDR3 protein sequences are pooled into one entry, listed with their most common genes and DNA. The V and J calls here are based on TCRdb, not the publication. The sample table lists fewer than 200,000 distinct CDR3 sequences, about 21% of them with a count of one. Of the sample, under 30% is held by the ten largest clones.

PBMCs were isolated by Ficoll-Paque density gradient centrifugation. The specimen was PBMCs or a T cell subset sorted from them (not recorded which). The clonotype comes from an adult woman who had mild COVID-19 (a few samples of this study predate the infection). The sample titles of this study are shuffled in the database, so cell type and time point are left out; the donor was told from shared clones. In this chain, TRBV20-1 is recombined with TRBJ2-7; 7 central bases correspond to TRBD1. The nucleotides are TGCAGTGCCTACCCGACAGGGAATCTTTACGAGCAGTACTTC. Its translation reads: CSAYPTGNLYEQYF.